This T cell receptor beta chain emerged from a study of blood T cell repertoires in COVID-19. Looking at the study overall: The United States, Italy and Spain were the sources of the acute and convalescent COVID-19 samples. T cells, B-cell-depleted T cells, or PBMCs provided the cDNA or gDNA that served as material.

In the original processing: Estimation of nucleated cell counts relied on the amplification of reference gene primers. Data came from immunoSEQ multiplex PCR; TCRdb stores just in-frame clones and leaves some out. The V and J calls and the clone size are those of that table, but D and trimming were determined from the DNA. The sample consists of roughly 28,000 clones, 88% of them appearing once. Germline lookup yields CDR1 SGDLS and CDR2 YYNGEE. The CDR3 sequence is 13 residues long. The V gene lost 0 bases and the J gene lost 7 bases, with 8 bases spanning the gap. This TCR derives from a woman between 50 and 59 years old with active COVID-19. Material for sequencing was peripheral blood. The genes are TRBV9 and TRBJ2-1; D remains unclear. CDR3 sequence reads: CASSVEGDNEQFF. CDR3 DNA sequence: TGTGCCAGCAGCGTAGAAGGAGATAATGAGCAGTTCTTC.